Listed here are 7 T cell receptor beta chains from one sample, sequenced in a study of blood T cell repertoires in COVID-19. Data came from immunoSEQ multiplex PCR; TCRdb stores just in-frame clones and leaves some out. The sample holds 30,000 to 40,000 clones, 65% to 90% seen once. The sequenced sample consisted of peripheral blood. These receptors were collected from a woman aged 80 or older with active or convalescent COVID-19.

The chain links TRBV7-6 to TRBJ1-5; 7 bases map to TRBD1. The CDR3 covers 17 residues. Germline CDR1 SGHVS, CDR2 FNYEAQ. V trimming: 5 bases; J trimming: 4 bases; junction bases outside the gene matches: 14. The CDR3 DNA sequence: TGTGCCAGCAGCCCCGGGCCGGGGACAGTTCTTAATCAGCCCCAGCATTTT. Translated: CASSPGPGTVLNQPQHF.

The chain is built from TRBV9 and TRBJ2-2; TRBD1 aligns across 7 bases. Per the germline V gene, CDR1 is SGDLS and CDR2 is YYNGEE. This CDR3 is built from 15 residues. The V gene end was trimmed by 3 bases and the J gene end by 4 bases; junction bases not matched to a gene: 6. DNA of the CDR3: TGTGCCAGCAGCGCGGAAGGGGGCCCCACCGGGGAGCTGTTTTTT. Protein sequence: CASSAEGGPTGELFF.

The CDR3 DNA reads TGTGCCAGCAGTGACGGGACAGGGGTTGAAAAACTGTTTTTT. Residues: CASSDGTGVEKLFF. The chain combines TRBV25-1 with TRBJ1-4, with 10 bases identical to TRBD1. The CDR3 has 14 residues. Unmatched junction bases numbered 2, after V lost 3 bases and J lost 7 bases. Looked up from germline, CDR1 is MGHDK and CDR2 is SYGVNS.

The chain combines TRBV11-2 with TRBJ1-1; D is unclear. The germline CDR1 and CDR2 sequences are SGHAT and FQNNGV. V lost 5 bases to trimming and J lost 6 bases, with 13 bases between them. The CDR3 covers 13 residues. CDR3 DNA sequence: TGTGCCAGCAGCCCGAATACGGGTCCTGAAGCTTTCTTT. Protein: CASSPNTGPEAFF. Full variable domain (missing parts from reference TRBV11-2 and TRBJ1-1): EAGVAQSPRYKIIEKRQSVAFWCNPISGHATLYWYQQILGQGPKLLIQFQNNGVVDDSQLPKDRFSAERLKGVDSTLKIQPAKLEDSAVYLCASSPNTGPEAFFGQGTRLTVV.

This clone has more than one count but fewer than ten. The J gene is TRBJ1-3, the V gene TRBV28; D not certain. The germline V and J ends were trimmed by 6 bases and 0 bases, with 15 bases remaining between them. Per germline, CDR1 MDHEN and CDR2 SYDVKM. The length of the CDR3 is 16 residues. CDR3 sequence (DNA): TGTGCCAGCAGCTCTCCGGGAGGCCGCTCTGGAAACACCATATATTTT. Protein: CASSSPGGRSGNTIYF.

This clone was recorded once. The chain carries TRBV5-5 and TRBJ2-3; 11 nucleotides align to TRBD2. The V segment lost 4 bases and the J segment 3 bases; nucleotides outside the gene matches: 10. This CDR3 has 17 residues. Germline values: CDR1 SGHKS, CDR2 YYEKEE (reference sequence). CDR3 protein: CASSPGTSGSRTDTQYF. The CDR3 DNA follows: TGTGCCAGCAGCCCTGGGACTAGCGGTAGTAGGACAGATACGCAGTATTTT.

The chain is built from TRBV10-2 and TRBJ2-5, with D perhaps TRBD2 (5 bases). V shed 9 bases and J shed 3 bases, with 14 bases lying between them. The CDR3 has 13 amino acids. CDR1 and CDR2 from the germline V gene are WSHSY and SAAADI. The CDR3 reads CASSELGEETQYF. CDR3 in DNA: TGCGCCAGTAGCGAGTTGGGCGAAGAGACCCAGTACTTC.